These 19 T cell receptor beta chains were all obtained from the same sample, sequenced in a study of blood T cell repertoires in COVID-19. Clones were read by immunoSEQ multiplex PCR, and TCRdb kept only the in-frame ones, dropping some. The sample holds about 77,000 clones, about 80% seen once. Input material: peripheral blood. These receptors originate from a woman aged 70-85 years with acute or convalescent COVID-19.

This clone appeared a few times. CDR3 region: CASSAGQLRDGYTF. The CDR3 coding sequence is TGTGCCAGCAGTGCTGGACAGTTGAGGGATGGCTACACCTTC. The chain has TRBV6-7 and TRBJ1-2; the D gene is possibly TRBD1 (6 bases). TRBV6-7 is reported as an ORF; its role is uncertain. Deletions cut 5 bases from V and 6 bases from J, with 16 bases between. The CDR3 is 14 amino acids.

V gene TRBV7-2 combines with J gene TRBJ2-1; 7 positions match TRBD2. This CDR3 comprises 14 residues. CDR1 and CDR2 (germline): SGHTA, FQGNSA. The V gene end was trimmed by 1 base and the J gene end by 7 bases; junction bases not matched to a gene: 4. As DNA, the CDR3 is TGTGCCAGCAGCTTAGTTCGAGCGGGGAATGAGCAGTTCTTC. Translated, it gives CASSLVRAGNEQFF.

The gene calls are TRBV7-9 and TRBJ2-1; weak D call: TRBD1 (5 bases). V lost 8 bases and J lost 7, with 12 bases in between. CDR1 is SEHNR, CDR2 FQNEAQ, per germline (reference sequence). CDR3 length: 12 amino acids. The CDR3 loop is CASVGRSNEQFF. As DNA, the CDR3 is TGTGCCAGCGTGGGGCGGAGTAATGAGCAGTTCTTC.

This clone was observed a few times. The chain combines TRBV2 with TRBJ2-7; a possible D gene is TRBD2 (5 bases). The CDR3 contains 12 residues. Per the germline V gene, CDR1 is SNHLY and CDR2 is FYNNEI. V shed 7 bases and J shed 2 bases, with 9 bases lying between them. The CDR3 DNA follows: TGTGCCAGCACCTCGGAGGCCTACGAGCAGTACTTC. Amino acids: CASTSEAYEQYF.

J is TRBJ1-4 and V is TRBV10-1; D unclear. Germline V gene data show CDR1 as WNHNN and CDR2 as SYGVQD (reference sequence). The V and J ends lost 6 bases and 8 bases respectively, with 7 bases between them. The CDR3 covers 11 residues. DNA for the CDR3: TGCGCCAGCAGGCGGGGAGAAAAACTGTTTTTT. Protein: CASRRGEKLFF.

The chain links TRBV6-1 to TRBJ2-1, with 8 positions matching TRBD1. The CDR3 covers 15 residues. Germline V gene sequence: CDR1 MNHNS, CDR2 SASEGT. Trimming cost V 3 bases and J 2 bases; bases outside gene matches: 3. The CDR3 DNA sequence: TGTGCCAGCAGTGAGTGGACAGGGCCCTACAATGAGCAGTTCTTC. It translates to CASSEWTGPYNEQFF.

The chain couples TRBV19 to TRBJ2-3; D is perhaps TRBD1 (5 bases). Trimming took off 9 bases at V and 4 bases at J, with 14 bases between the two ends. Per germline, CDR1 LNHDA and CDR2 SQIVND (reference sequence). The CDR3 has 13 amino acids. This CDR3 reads CASSVGVPDTQYF. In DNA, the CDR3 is TGTGCCAGCTCAGTAGGGGTACCAGATACGCAGTATTTT.

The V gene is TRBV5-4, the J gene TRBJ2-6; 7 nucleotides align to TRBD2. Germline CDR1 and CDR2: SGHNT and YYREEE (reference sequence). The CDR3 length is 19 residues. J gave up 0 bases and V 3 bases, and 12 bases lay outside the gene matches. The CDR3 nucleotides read TGTGCCAGCAGCTCGGACCTTGGGGCGGGGGTCTCTGGGGCCAACGTCCTGACTTTC. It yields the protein CASSSDLGAGVSGANVLTF.

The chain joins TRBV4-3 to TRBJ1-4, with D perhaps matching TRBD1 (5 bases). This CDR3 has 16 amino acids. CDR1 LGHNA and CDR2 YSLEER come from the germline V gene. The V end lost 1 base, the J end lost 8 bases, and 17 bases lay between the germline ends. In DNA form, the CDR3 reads TGCGCCAGCAGCCAAGGGGCTGTCGCCGGGGGGGAAAAACTGTTTTTT. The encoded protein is CASSQGAVAGGEKLFF.

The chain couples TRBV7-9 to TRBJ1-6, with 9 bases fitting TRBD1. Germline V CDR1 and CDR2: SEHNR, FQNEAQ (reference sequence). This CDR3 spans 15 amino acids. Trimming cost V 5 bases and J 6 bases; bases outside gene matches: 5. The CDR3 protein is CASSRLDRGNSPLHF. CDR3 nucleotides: TGTGCCAGCAGCCGCCTGGACAGGGGTAATTCACCCCTCCACTTT.

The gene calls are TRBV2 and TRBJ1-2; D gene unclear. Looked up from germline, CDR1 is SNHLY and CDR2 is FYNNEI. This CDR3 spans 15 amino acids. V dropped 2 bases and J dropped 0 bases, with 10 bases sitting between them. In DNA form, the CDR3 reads TGTGCCAGCAGTGAACCGTCTCGGTCTAACTATGGCTACACCTTC. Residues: CASSEPSRSNYGYTF.

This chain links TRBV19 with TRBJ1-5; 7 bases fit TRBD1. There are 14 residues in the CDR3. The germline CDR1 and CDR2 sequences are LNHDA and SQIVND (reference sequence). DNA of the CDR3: TGTGCGCCTGTCCTCAGGGGGGGCAATCAGCCCCAGCATTTT. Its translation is CAPVLRGGNQPQHF.

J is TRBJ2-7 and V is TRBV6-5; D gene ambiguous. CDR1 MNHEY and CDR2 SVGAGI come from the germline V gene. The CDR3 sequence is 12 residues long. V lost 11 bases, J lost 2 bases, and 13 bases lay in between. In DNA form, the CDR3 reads TGTGCCGGTTCGACACTGGCCTACGAGCAGTACTTC. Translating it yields CAGSTLAYEQYF.

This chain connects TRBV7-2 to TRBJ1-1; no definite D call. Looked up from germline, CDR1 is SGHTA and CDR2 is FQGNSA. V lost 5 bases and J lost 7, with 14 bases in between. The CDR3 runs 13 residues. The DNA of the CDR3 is TGTGCCAGCAGCCCCAGACGGCAGGTTGAAGCTTTCTTT. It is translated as CASSPRRQVEAFF. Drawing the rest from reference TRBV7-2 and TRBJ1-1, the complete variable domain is GAGVSQSPSNKVTEKGKDVELRCDPISGHTALYWYRQSLGQGLEFLIYFQGNSAPDKSGLPSDRFSAERTGGSVSTLTIQRTQQEDSAVYLCASSPRRQVEAFFGQGTRLTVV.

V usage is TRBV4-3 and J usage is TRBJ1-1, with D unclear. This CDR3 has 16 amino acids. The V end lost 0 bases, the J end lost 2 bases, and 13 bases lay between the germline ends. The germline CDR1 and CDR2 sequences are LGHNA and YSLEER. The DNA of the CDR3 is TGCGCCAGCAGCCAAGACCCCTCGCCAGGAAACACTGAAGCTTTCTTT. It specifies CASSQDPSPGNTEAFF.

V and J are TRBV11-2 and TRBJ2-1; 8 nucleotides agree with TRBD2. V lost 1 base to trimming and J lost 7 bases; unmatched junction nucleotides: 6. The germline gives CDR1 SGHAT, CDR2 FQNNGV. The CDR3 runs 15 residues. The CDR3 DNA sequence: TGTGCCAGCAGCTTAGCGGGGGGGTCGGGGAATGAGCAGTTCTTC. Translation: CASSLAGGSGNEQFF. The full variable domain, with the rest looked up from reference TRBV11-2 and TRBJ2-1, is EAGVAQSPRYKIIEKRQSVAFWCNPISGHATLYWYQQILGQGPKLLIQFQNNGVVDDSQLPKDRFSAERLKGVDSTLKIQPAKLEDSAVYLCASSLAGGSGNEQFFGPGTRLTVL.

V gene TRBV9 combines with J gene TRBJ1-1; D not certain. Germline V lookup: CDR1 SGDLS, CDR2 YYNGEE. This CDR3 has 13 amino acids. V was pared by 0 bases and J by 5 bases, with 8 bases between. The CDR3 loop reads CASSVGGSTEAFF. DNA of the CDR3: TGTGCCAGCAGCGTAGGAGGGTCGACTGAAGCTTTCTTT.

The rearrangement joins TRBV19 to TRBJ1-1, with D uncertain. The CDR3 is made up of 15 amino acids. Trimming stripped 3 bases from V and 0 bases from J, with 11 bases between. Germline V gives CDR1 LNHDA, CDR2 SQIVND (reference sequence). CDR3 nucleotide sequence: TGTGCCAGTAGTATTTTTCGGGGATTGAACACTGAAGCTTTCTTT. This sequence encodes CASSIFRGLNTEAFF.

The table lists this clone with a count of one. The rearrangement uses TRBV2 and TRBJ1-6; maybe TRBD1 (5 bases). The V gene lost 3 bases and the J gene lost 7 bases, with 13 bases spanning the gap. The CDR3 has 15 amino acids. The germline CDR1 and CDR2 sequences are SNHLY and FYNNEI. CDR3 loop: CASSDLGGRNSPLHF. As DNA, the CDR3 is TGTGCCAGCAGTGATTTGGGGGGACGGAATTCACCCCTCCACTTT.